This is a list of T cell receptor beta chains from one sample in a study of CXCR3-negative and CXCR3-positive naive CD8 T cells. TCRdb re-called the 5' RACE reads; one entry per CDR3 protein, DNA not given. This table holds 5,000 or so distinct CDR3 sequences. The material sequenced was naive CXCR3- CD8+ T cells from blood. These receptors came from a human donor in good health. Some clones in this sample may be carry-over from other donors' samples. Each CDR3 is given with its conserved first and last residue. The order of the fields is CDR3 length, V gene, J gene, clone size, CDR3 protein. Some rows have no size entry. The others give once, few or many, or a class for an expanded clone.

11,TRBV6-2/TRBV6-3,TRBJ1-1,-,CASSYSGEAFF
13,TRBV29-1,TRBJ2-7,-,CSVEDSGGYEQYF
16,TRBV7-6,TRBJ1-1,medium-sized,CASSLGFRRQGAEAFF
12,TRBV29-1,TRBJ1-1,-,CSVEDRNTEAFF
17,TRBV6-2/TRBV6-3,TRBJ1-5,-,CASSYVLGQYSNQPQHF
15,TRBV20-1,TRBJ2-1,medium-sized,CSALSGLAGYNEQFF
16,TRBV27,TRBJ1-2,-,CASSHQPRTGSYGYTF
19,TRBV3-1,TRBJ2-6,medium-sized,CASSPIARDTFSGANVLTF
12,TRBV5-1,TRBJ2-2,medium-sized,CASDGNTGELFF
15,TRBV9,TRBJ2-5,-,CASSVAASYLETQYF
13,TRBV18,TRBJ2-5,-,CASSPNTEETQYF
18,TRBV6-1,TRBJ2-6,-,CASSARDRGFSGANVLTF
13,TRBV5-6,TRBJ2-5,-,CASSRRGQETQYF
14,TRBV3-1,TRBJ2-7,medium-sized,CASSQGQGSYEQYF